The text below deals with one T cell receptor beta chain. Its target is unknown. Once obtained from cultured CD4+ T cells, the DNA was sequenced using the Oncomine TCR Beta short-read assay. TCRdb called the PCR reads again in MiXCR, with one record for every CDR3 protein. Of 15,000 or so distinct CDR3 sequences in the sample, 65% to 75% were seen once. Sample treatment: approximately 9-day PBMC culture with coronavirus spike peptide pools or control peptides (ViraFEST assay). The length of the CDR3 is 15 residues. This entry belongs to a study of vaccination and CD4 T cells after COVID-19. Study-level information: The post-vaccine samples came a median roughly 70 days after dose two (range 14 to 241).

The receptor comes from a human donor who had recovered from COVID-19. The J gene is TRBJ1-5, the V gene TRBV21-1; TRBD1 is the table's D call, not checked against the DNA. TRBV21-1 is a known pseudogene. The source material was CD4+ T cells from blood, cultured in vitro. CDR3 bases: TGTGCCAGCAGCCCAGTCGGACAGGGGGTTCAGCCCCAGCATTTT. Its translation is CASSPVGQGVQPQHF.